This T cell receptor beta chain derives from a study of vaccination effects on CD4 cells after COVID-19. The wider study: Post-vaccine draws lagged the second dose by a median of 72 days. General study findings and limits: Researchers reported few convalescent patients and no early post-infection timepoints in the study.

Cultured cells yielded isolated CD4+ T cells after less than 11 days. Participants were given two doses of BNT162b2 or mRNA-1273 vaccine. In the case of this clone: Its specificity is not known.

The protocol was immunoSEQ multiplex PCR, while the TCRdb copy is restricted to in-frame clones and leaves out a portion. Found here are 45,000 to 65,000 clones, about four fifths of them singletons; the top ten hold 4.3%. The CDR3 runs 11 residues. The V end was cut by 5 bases, the J end by 5 bases, with 6 bases between. CDR1 and CDR2 from the germline V gene are LNHNV and YYDKDF (reference sequence). The source material was CD4+ T cells from PBMCs cultured without peptide, sampled after COVID-19 vaccination. The sequence was collected from a human donor who received a COVID-19 vaccine. This sequence joins TRBV15 and TRBJ1-2, with D uncertain. CDR3: CATSGGYGYTF. The CDR3 nucleotides read TGTGCCACCAGCGGCGGGTATGGCTACACCTTC. The whole variable domain, filled in from reference TRBV15 and TRBJ1-2, reads DAMVIQNPRYQVTQFGKPVTLSCSQTLNHNVMYWYQQKSSQAPKLLFHYYDKDFNNEADTPDNFQSRRPNTSFCFLDIRSPGLGDTAMYLCATSGGYGYTFGSGTRLTVV.